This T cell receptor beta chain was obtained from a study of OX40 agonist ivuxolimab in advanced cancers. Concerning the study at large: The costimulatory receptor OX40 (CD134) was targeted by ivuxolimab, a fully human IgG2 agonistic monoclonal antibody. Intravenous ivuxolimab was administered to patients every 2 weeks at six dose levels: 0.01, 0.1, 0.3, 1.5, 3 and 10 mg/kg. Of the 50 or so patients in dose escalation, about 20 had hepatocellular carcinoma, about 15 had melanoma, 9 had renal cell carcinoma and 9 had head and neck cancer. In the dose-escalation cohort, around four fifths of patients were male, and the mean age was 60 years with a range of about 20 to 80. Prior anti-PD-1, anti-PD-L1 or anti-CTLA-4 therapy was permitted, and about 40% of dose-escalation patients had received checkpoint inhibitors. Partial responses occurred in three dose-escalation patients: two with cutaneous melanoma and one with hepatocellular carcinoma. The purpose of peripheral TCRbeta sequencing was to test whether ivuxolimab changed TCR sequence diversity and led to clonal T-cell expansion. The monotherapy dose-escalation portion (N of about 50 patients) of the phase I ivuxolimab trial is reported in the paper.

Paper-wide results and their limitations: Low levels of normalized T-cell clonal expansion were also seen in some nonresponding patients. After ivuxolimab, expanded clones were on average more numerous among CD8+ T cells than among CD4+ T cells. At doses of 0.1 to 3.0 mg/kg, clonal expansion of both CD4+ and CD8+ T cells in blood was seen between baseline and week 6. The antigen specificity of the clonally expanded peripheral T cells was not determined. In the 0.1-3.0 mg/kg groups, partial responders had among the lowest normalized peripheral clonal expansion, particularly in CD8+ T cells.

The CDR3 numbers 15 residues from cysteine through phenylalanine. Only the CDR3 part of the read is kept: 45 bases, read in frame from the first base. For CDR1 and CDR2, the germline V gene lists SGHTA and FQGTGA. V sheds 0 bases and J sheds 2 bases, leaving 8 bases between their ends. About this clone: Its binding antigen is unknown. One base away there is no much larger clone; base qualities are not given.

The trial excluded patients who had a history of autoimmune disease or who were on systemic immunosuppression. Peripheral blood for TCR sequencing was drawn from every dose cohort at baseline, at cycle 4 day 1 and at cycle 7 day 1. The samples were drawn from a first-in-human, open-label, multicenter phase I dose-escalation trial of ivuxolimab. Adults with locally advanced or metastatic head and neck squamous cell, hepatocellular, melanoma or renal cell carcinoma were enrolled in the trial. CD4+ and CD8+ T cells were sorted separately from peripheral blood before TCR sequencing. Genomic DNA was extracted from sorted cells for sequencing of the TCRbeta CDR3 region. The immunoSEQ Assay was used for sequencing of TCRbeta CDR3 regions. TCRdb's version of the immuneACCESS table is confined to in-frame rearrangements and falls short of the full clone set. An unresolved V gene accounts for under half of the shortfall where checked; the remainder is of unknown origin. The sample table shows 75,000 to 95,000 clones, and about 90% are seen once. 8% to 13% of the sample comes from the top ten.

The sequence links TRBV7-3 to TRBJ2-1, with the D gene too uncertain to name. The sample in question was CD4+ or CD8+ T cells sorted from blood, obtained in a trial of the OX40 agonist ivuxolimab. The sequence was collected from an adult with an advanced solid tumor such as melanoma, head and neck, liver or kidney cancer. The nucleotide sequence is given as TGTGCCAGCAGCTTAACGAAGGGTCCCTACAATGAGCAGTTCTTC. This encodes CASSLTKGPYNEQFF.